This T cell receptor (gamma chain) derives from a study of gamma delta lymphoproliferative disorders and STAT genes (dated 2018 in TCRdb). Describing the broader study: Gamma-chain libraries were prepared from at least 50 ng of genomic DNA using the LymphoTrack Dx TCRG Assay. Since no corresponding Invivoscribe delta assay was available, delta-chain libraries were prepared following the standard operating procedure of the EuroClonality-NGS working group. Within a larger immunophenotypic and STAT-mutation study, TCR gamma and delta CDR3 repertoires were profiled by deep sequencing in Tgammadelta lymphoproliferative disease patients and healthy controls. A couple of gamma-chain samples and all delta-chain samples were sequenced twice to confirm results.

Points the paper makes about the study in general: The authors pointed out that NGS specificity may be lower at low frequencies, so whether leukemic clones are public or private needs to be confirmed. Leukemic cells were skewed toward terminal effectors, whereas control T cells likely spanned varied maturation stages, a difference potentially limiting comparisons between patients and controls. Almost every major gamma and delta clonotype in patients was public, meaning shared with at least one healthy donor, and only two gamma clonotypes were private to disease. When whole repertoires were clustered, gamma repertoires from patients formed a group apart from those of healthy controls, but delta repertoires showed no separation between the groups.

A word on this clone: It has no known antigen specificity. Base qualities are not provided; no much larger clone lies one nucleotide away.

TCR sequencing was performed on genomic DNA from peripheral blood mononuclear cells isolated from patients and controls. As controls, approximately 23 healthy adult blood donors (median age 64 years; about twelve males and roughly 11 females) were included and were matched to patients for age and sex. Ends trimmed: V by 0 bases, J by 0 bases; bases unmatched to a gene: 4. Taken from the germline V gene, the CDR1 and CDR2 loops are EGSTGY and YDSYTSSV. The CDR3 measures 16 amino acids from cysteine to phenylalanine. Just CDR3 DNA is preserved here, 48 bases in frame from base 1. Both library methods used multiplex PCR with primers targeting conserved V and J regions of the TCR genes. Purified and pooled amplicons were sequenced on an Illumina MiSeq platform. The study's processing was this. V(D)J alignment, clonotype assembly and translation were handled by MiXCR, while functionality assessment and CDR3 repertoire analyses were done with VDJtools. CDR3 was defined according to IMGT, and analyses were limited to productive sequences using functional genes, with ORF genes and pseudogenes excluded. Identical amino acid CDR3s of major clonotypes (frequency >=5%) were searched for across all patients and controls using a custom Python script. A one-sided non-parametric Wilcoxon test was used to compare clonotype frequencies between patients and controls. TCRdb called clones from the public reads with CATT, and repeated DNA sequences were later combined into one row. The V and J calls follow TCRdb's processing rather than the paper's. In this sample the table shows about 550 gamma-chain clones, 27% of which occur a single time. The top ten hold roughly 62% of the sample.

Sequenced input: blood. Rearrangement joined TRGV4 to TRGJP2. TCRdb carries no J gene annotation; the J gene was assigned here by matching the DNA with germline. The TCR comes from a human donor in good health. The DNA sequence follows: TGTGCCACCTGGGATGGGCGCTATAGTAGTGATTGGATCAAGACGTTT. Its translation reads: CATWDGRYSSDWIKTF.